The rows below give T cell receptor beta chains drawn from one sample of a study of cytomegalovirus exposure and HLA in healthy donors. Sequenced by immunoSEQ multiplex PCR; TCRdb stores in-frame clones only, minus some. The table lists roughly 100,000 clones, around 82% of them singletons. Sequencing was performed on PBMCs. The source of these receptors is a man aged 50 to 59 in good health and CMV-seronegative. Both conserved end residues are part of each CDR3. Part of the rows lack a size; the others show once, few, many or a class for expanded clones.

V gene	clone size	CDR3 protein
TRBV27	-	CASSSRRDLLGHGYTF
TRBV5-4	-	CASSYLQGRETQYF
TRBV6-6	-	CTSSYGRTRGEAFF
TRBV6-6	few	CASEMGPNTEAFF
TRBV15	-	CATSRDLGGTEKLFF
TRBV30	-	CAWSPRTTGELFF
TRBV25-1	once	CASRGQANYGYTF
TRBV29-1	-	CSVGSSARREDTQYF
TRBV6-5	few	CASRRGTGQGNTIYF
TRBV18	-	CASSPAGGNEKLFF
TRBV5-4	-	CASSPGQGNSPLHF
TRBV7-6	-	CASSIRAMNTEAFF
TRBV18	-	CASSPMEGTGGPGFVSEQFF
TRBV5-6	-	CASSPWDSENQPQHF
TRBV18	-	CASSPQLSGGEGYTF
TRBV18	once	CASSQRQSNTDTQYF
TRBV2	-	CASSPGLKAGYTF
TRBV5-1	-	CASSLAGRLTGELFF
TRBV5-4	few	CASSSDRVRSTDTQYF
TRBV10-3	-	CAISFGGQGKNEQFF
TRBV29-1	-	CSVSNGDQPQHF
TRBV7-9	-	CASSSLTGAGETQYF
TRBV29-1	-	CSVVTGEDYGYTF
TRBV2	-	CASSVRGNTEAFF
TRBV6-5	-	CASSSPRGSFYEQFF
TRBV6-1	once	CASPTPVRSTDTQYF
TRBV7-2	-	CASSLGEVSGYGYTF
TRBV27	-	CASSLSLVGTDTQYF
TRBV7-9	-	CSSSPIAGAVTGELFF
TRBV4-1	-	CASSQVYAGGRTGELFF
TRBV5-6	-	CASSNQDRENQPQHF
TRBV4-1	-	CASSRLKDSHQPQHF
TRBV19	-	CASSIVTGRSDGYTF
TRBV29-1	-	CSVNVRGLGELFF
TRBV5-1	-	CASSLGGPDTPQHF
TRBV18	-	CASSRDRQPQHF
TRBV2	-	CASSARLDDTQYF
TRBV20-1	-	CSASGGGPQHF
TRBV7-2	once	CASSSGAARNEKLFF
TRBV19	once	CASKGTGSYEQYF
TRBV27	-	CASSPRQGWATQYF
TRBV28	few	CASSLLLRLDQPQHF
TRBV10-3	-	CAISGQGMNTEAFF
TRBV27	-	CASTSGTGYTGELFF
TRBV19	-	CATQVSGTNSGNTIYF
TRBV4-2	-	CASSRPGQGLGGYTF
TRBV30	-	CAWLAGTTYNEQFF
TRBV2	-	CASSEAALAGGPYIYEQFF
TRBV27	-	CASSFRLGQGVRAGAYEQYF